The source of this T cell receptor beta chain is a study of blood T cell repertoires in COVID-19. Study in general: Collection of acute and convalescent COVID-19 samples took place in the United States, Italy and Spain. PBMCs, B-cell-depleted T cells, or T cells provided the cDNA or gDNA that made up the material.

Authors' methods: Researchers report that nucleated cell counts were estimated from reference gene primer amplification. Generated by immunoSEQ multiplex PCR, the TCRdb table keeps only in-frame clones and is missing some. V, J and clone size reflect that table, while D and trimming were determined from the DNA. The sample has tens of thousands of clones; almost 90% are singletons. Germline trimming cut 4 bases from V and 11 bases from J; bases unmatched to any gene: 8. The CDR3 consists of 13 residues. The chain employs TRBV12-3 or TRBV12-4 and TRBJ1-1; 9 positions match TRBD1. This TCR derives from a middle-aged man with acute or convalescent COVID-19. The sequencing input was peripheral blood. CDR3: CASSSYQGQGAFF. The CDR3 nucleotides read TGTGCCAGCAGTTCATATCAAGGACAGGGGGCTTTCTTT.